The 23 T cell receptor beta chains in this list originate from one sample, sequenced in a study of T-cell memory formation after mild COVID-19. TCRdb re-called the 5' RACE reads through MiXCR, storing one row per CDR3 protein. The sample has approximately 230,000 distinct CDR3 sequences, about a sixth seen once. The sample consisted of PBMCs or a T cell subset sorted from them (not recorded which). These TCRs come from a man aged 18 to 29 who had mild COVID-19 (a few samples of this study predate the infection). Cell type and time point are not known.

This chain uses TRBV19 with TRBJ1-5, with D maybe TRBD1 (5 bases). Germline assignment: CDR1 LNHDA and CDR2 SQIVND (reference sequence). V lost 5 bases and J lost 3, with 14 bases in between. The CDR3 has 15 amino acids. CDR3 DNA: TGTGCCAGTAGTTCAGGGAATGTCTACAATCAGCCCCAGCATTTT. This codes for CASSSGNVYNQPQHF.

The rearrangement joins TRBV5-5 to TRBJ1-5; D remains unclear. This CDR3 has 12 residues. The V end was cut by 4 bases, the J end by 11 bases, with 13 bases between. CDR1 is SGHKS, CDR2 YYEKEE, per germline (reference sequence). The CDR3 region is CASSETLGTQHF. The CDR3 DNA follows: TGTGCCAGCAGCGAGACCTTGGGGACCCAGCATTTT.

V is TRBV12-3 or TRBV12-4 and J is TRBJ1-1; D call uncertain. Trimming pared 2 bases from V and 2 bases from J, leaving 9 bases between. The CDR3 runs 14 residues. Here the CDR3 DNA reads TGTGCCAGCAGTTTATACCTCGTAAACACTGAAGCTTTCTTT. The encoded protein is CASSLYLVNTEAFF.

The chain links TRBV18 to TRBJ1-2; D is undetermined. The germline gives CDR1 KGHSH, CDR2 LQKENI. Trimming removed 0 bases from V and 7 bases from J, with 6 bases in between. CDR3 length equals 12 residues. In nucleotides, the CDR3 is TGTGCCAGCTCACCACCGGAAAGTGGCTACACCTTC. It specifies CASSPPESGYTF.

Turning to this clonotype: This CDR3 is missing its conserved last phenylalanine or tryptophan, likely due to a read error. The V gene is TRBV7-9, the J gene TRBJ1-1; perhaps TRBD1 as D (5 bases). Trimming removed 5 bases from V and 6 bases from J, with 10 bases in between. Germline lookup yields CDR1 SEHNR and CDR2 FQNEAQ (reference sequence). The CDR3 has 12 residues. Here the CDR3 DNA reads TGTGCCAGCAGCCCTGGACACCCTGAAGCTTTCCTT. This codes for CASSPGHPEAFL.

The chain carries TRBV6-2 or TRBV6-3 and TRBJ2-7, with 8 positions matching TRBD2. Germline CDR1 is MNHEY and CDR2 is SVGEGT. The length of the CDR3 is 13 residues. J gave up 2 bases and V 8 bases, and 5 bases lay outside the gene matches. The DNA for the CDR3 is TGTGCCAGCGGGACTAGGGCAGCCTACGAGCAGTACGTC. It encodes CASGTRAAYEQYV.

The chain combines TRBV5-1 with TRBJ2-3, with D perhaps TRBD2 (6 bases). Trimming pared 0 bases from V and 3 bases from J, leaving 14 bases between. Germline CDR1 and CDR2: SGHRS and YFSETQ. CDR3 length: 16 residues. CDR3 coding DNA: TGCGCCAGCAGCTTGGGGGTGAGCGGGTCAACAGATACGCAGTATTTT. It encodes CASSLGVSGSTDTQYF.

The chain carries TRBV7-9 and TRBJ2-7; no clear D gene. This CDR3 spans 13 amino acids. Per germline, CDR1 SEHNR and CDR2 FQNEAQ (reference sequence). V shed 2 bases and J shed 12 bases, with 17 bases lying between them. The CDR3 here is CASSLTSRPSWYF. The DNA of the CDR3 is TGTGCCAGCAGCTTAACGAGCAGGCCGAGTTGGTACTTC.

The CDR3 spells CASRDQVSAKNIQYF. CDR3 nucleotide sequence: TGTGCCAGCAGGGATCAGGTTTCGGCCAAAAACATTCAGTACTTC. V gene TRBV12-3 or TRBV12-4 combines with J gene TRBJ2-4; no definite D call. Deletions cut 6 bases from V and 1 base from J, with 13 bases between. This CDR3 has 15 amino acids.

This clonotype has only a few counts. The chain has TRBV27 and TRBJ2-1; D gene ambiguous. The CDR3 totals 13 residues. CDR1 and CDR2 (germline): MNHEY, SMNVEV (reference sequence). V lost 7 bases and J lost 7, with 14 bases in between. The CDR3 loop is CASTGHVKNEQFF. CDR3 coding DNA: TGTGCCAGCACCGGGCACGTAAAGAATGAGCAGTTCTTC.

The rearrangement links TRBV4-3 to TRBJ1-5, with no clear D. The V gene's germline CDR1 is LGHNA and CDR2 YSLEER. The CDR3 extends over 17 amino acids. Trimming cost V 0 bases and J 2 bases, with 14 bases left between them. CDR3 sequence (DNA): TGCGCCAGCAGCCAAGATCTTGGCGTGCATGGCAATCAGCCCCAGCATTTT. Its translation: CASSQDLGVHGNQPQHF.

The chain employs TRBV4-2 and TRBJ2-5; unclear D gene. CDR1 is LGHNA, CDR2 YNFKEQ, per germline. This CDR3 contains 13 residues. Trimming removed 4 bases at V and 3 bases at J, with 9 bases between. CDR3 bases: TGTGCCAGCAGCCTCGGAAAGAAAGAGACCCAGTACTTC. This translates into CASSLGKKETQYF.

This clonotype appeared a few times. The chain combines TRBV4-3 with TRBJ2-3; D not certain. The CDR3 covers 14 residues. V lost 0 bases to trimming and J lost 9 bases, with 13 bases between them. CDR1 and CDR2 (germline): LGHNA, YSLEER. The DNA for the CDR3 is TGCGCCAGCAGCCAAGATCGGGTCGTGGGAACGCAGTATTTT. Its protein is CASSQDRVVGTQYF.

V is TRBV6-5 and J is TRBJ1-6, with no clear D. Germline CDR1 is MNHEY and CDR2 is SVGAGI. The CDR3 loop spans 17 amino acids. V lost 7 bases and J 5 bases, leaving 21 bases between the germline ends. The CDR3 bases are TGTGCCAGCACCGACCTGTCGTTTTGGCGGAATAATTCACCCCTCCACTTT. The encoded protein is CASTDLSFWRNNSPLHF.

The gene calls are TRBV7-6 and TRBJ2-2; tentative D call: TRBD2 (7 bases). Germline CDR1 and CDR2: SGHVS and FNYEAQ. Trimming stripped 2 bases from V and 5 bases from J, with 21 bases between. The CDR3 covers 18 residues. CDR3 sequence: CASSLLGGSQGKTGELFF. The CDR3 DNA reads TGTGCCAGCAGCTTACTCGGGGGGTCGCAGGGGAAGACCGGGGAGCTGTTTTTT.

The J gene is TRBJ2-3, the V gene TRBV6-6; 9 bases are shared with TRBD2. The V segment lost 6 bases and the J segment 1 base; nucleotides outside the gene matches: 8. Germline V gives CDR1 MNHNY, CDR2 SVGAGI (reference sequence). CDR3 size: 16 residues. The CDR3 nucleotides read TGTGCCAGCAGATCCGGTCTAGCGGGGCGCACAGATACGCAGTATTTT. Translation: CASRSGLAGRTDTQYF.

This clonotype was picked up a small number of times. The CDR3 bases are TGTGCCAGCAGCCAGGACAGGGCCACTTACGAGCAGTACGTC. Residues: CASSQDRATYEQYV. This chain connects TRBV2 to TRBJ2-7; 8 bases match TRBD1. The V gene end was trimmed by 6 bases and the J gene end by 4 bases; junction bases not matched to a gene: 8. The CDR3 length is 14 residues. Germline CDR1 and CDR2: SNHLY and FYNNEI.

This CDR3 reads CSVGGGPGETQYF. The DNA for the CDR3 is TGCAGCGTTGGCGGGGGGCCAGGGGAGACCCAGTACTTC. The V and J genes are TRBV29-1 and TRBJ2-5; 8 positions agree with TRBD2. Germline V gene lookup returns CDR1 SQVTM and CDR2 ANQGSEA. This CDR3 is built from 13 residues. J was trimmed by 5 bases and V by 4 bases; bases with no gene match: 6.

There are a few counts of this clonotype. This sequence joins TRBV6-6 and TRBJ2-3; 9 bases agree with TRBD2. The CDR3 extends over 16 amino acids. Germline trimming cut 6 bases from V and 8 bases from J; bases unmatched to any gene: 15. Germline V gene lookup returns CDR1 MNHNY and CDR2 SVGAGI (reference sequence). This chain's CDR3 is CASRTPGSGGRSTQYF. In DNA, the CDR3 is TGTGCCAGCAGAACCCCTGGGAGCGGGGGGAGGAGTACGCAGTATTTT.

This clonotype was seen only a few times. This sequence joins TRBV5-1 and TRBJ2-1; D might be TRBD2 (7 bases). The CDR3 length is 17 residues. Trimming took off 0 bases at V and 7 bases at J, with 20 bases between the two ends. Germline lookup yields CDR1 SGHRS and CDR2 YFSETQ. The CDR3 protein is CASSLAMRGGGPNEQFF. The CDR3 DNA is TGCGCCAGCAGCTTGGCTATGCGGGGCGGGGGCCCTAATGAGCAGTTCTTC.

CDR3 bases: TGTGCCAGCAGCTACCGGGGGAAAGGCGGCACAGATACGCAGTATTTT. Amino acids: CASSYRGKGGTDTQYF. This chain links TRBV3-1 with TRBJ2-3; possible D gene TRBD2, 6 bases. The CDR3 has 16 amino acids. In germline, CDR1 is LGHDT, CDR2 YNNKEL (reference sequence). Trimming left V 5 bases short and J 1 base short, with 16 bases between.

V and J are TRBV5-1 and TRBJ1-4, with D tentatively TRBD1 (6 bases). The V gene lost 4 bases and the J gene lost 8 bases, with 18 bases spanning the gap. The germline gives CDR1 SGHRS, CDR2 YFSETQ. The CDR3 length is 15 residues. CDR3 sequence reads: CASSDLQGAGEKLFF. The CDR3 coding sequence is TGCGCCAGCAGCGACTTACAGGGCGCGGGGGAAAAACTGTTTTTT.

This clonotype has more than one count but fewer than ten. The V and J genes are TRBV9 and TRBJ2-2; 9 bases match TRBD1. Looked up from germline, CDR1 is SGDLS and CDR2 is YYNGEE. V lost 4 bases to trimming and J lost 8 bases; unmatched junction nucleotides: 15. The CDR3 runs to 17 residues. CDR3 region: CASSLGWGQGYSGELFF. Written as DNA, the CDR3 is TGTGCCAGCAGCCTCGGGTGGGGACAGGGATACTCGGGGGAGCTGTTTTTT. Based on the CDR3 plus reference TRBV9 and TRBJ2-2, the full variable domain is DSGVTQTPKHLITATGQRVTLRCSPRSGDLSVYWYQQSLDQGLQFLIQYYNGEERAKGNILERFSAQQFPDLHSELNLSSLELGDSALYFCASSLGWGQGYSGELFFGEGSRLTVL.